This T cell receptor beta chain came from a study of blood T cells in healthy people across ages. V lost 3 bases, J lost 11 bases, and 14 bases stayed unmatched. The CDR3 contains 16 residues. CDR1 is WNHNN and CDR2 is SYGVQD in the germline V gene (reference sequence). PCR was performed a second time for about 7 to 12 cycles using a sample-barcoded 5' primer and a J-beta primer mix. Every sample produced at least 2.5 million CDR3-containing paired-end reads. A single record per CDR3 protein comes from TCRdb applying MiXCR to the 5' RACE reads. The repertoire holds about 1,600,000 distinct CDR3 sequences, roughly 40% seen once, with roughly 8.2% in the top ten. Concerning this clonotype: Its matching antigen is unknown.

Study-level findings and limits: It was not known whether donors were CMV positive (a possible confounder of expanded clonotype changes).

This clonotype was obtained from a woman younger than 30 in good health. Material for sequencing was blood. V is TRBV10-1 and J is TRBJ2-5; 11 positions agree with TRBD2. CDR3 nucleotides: TGCGCCAGCAGTGACCGCGGACTAGCGGGCTCAAATGAGCAGTACTTC. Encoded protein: CASSDRGLAGSNEQYF.